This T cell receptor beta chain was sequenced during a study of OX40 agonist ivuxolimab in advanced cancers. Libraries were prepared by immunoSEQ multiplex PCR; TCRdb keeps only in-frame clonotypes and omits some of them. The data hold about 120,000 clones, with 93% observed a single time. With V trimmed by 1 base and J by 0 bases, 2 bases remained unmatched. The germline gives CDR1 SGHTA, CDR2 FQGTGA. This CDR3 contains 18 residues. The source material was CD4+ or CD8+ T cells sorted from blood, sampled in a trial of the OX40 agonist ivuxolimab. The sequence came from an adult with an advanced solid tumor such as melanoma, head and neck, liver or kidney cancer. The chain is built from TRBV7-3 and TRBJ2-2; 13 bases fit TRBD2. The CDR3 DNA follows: TGTGCCAGCAGCTTAATGACTAGCGGGGGGACGAACACCGGGGAGCTGTTTTTT. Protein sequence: CASSLMTSGGTNTGELFF. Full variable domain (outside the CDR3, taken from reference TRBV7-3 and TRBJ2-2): GAGVSQTPSNKVTEKGKYVELRCDPISGHTALYWYRQSLGQGPEFLIYFQGTGAADDSGLPNDRFFAVRPEGSVSTLKIQRTERGDSAVYLCASSLMTSGGTNTGELFFGEGSRLTVL.